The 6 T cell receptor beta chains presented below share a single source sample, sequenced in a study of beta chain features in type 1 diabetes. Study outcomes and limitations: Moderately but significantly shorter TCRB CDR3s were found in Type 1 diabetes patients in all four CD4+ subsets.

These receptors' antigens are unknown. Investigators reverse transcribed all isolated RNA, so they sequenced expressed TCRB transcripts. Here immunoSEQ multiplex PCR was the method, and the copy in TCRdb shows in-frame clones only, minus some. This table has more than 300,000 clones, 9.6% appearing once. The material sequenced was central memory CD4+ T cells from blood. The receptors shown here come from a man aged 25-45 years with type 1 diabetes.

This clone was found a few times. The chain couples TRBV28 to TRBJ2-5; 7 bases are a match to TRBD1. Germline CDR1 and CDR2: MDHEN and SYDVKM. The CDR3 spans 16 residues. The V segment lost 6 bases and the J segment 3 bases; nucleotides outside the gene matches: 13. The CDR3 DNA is TGTGCCAGCAGGGCCGACGACAGGGCAGTAAAAGAGACCCAGTACTTC. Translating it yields CASRADDRAVKETQYF.

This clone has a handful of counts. The CDR3 sequence: CATSRGGGSDSPEAFF. In nucleotides, the CDR3 is TGTGCCACCAGCCGGGGGGGTGGTTCGGACAGTCCTGAAGCTTTCTTT. This chain links TRBV15 with TRBJ1-1; perhaps TRBD1 as D (6 bases). The germline V gene has CDR1 LNHNV and CDR2 YYDKDF (reference sequence). V gave up 5 bases and J gave up 6 bases, with 22 bases separating them. The CDR3 sequence is 16 residues long.

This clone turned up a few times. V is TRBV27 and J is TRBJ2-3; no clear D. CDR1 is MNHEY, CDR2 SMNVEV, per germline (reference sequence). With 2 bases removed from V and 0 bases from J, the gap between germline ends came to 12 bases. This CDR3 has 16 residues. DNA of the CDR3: TGTGCCAGCAGTTTAACCCTGGCGCTGAGCACAGATACGCAGTATTTT. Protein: CASSLTLALSTDTQYF.

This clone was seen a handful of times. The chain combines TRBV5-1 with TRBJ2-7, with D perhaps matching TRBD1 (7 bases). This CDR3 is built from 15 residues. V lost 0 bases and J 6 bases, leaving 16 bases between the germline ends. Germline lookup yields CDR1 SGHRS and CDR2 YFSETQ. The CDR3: CASSLGGTDGVEQYF. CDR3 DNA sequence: TGCGCCAGCAGCTTGGGCGGGACAGATGGGGTCGAGCAGTACTTC.

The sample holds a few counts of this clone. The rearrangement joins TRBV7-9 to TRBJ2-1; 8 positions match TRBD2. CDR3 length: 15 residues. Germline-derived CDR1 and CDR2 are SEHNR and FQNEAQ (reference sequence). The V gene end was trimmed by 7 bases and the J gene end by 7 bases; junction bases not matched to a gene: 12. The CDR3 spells CASMFGRALGNEQFF. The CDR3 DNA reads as TGTGCCAGCATGTTCGGGAGGGCCCTCGGGAATGAGCAGTTCTTC.

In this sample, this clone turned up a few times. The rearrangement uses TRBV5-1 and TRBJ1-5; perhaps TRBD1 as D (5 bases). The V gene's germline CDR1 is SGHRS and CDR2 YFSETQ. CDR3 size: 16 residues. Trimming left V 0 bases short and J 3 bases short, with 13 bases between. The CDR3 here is CASSLEPAGNNQPQHF. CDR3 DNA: TGCGCCAGCAGCTTGGAACCGGCAGGGAACAATCAGCCCCAGCATTTT.